One and the same sample provided the 18 T cell receptor beta chains below, sequenced in a study of blood T cells in healthy people across ages. Primers used in a second PCR of about 6 to 12 cycles were a sample-barcoded 5' primer and a J-beta primer mix. TCRdb redid the calling of the 5' RACE reads with MiXCR, one entry per CDR3 protein. The sample has over a million distinct CDR3 sequences; roughly 40% are singletons. Sequencing was carried out using blood. The receptors were gathered from a woman aged 18-30 years in good health.

This chain links TRBV21-1 with TRBJ1-2; the DNA was not used to check the table's D call, TRBD1. TRBV21-1 is a pseudogene. The CDR3 extends over 12 amino acids. The CDR3 loop reads CASSKGDKGYTF. The CDR3, as DNA: TGTGCCAGCAGCAAGGGGGACAAGGGCTACACCTTC.

The rearrangement joins TRBV5-1 to TRBJ2-7; D uncertain. The CDR3 sequence is 13 residues long. Germline V gene data show CDR1 as SGHRS and CDR2 as YFSETQ. Trimming removed 4 bases from V and 5 bases from J, with 13 bases in between. Here the CDR3 reads CASSPWASDEQYF. CDR3 nucleotide sequence: TGCGCCAGCAGCCCTTGGGCTTCTGACGAGCAGTACTTC. The full variable domain, its missing parts supplied by reference TRBV5-1 and TRBJ2-7, is KAGVTQTPRYLIKTRGQQVTLSCSPISGHRSVSWYQQTPGQGLQFLFEYFSETQRNKGNFPGRFSGRQFSNSRSEMNVSTLELGDSALYLCASSPWASDEQYFGPGTRLTVT.

This clonotype was observed once. The chain recombines TRBV20-1 with TRBJ2-1; D perhaps matches TRBD1 (6 bases). The CDR3 has 15 amino acids. CDR1 DFQATT and CDR2 SNEGSKA come from the germline V gene (reference sequence). Trimming removed 6 bases at V and 5 bases at J, with 20 bases between. CDR3 coding DNA: TGCAGTGCGATCCCGGGACAAACTAACGACAATGAGCAGTTCTTC. Translating it yields CSAIPGQTNDNEQFF.

V and J are TRBV10-3 and TRBJ2-1; 8 bases map to TRBD2. The J call could be wrong; TRBJ2-7 is a better fit for the DNA end. Per germline, CDR1 ENHRY and CDR2 SYGVKD. The CDR3 is 13 residues long. The DNA of the CDR3 is TGTGCCATCTCGCGGGAGGTATACAATGAGCAGTACTTC. Its translation is CAISREVYNEQYF.

The chain is built from TRBV10-3 and TRBJ1-5; possible D gene TRBD1, 5 bases. V lost 0 bases and J lost 4, with 13 bases in between. Germline-derived CDR1 and CDR2 are ENHRY and SYGVKD. CDR3 size: 16 residues. The CDR3 reads CAISESGQIPNQPQHF. The CDR3 DNA sequence: TGTGCCATCAGTGAGTCAGGACAAATACCGAATCAGCCCCAGCATTTT.

This chain connects TRBV2 to TRBJ1-3; D may be TRBD1 (6 bases). The germline CDR1 and CDR2 sequences are SNHLY and FYNNEI. The CDR3 runs to 15 residues. V shed 6 bases and J shed 0 bases, with 12 bases lying between them. CDR3 bases: TGTGCCAGCAGGGGGGACATCCACTCTGGAAACACCATATATTTT. Translated, it gives CASRGDIHSGNTIYF.

The chain employs TRBV10-3 and TRBJ2-7, with D perhaps matching TRBD1 (5 bases). The V end lost 6 bases, the J end lost 3 bases, and 12 bases lay between the germline ends. CDR3 length equals 13 residues. Germline V CDR1 and CDR2: ENHRY, SYGVKD. CDR3 nucleotide sequence: TGTGCCATCAGAGGGGTAGTGAGCTACGAGCAGTACTTC. Its protein is CAIRGVVSYEQYF.

This clonotype appeared many times. The CDR3 DNA reads as TGCAGCGTTGACGCATCGGACGGGTTGTTCTTC. This encodes CSVDASDGLFF. The chain is built from TRBV29-1 and TRBJ2-1; D is unresolved. Between the trimmed V and J ends, which lost 3 bases and 15 bases, there was a span of 15 bases. This CDR3 is built from 11 residues. The germline gives CDR1 SQVTM, CDR2 ANQGSEA.

V is TRBV12-3 or TRBV12-4 and J is TRBJ1-1; D unclear. V was cut by 5 bases and J by 1 base, with 8 bases left in between. The CDR3 sequence is 13 residues long. The CDR3 DNA reads TGTGCCAGCAGTCGCAGCAGGAACACTGAAGCTTTCTTT. This codes for CASSRSRNTEAFF.

This clonotype occurred a few times. The CDR3 region has the DNA TGTGCCAGCAGCTCTCCTGGGGGGCCCTATGGCTACACCTTC. Translated, it gives CASSSPGGPYGYTF. The chain is built from TRBV27 and TRBJ1-2, with a weak D call TRBD1 (6 bases). Trimming took off 6 bases at V and 4 bases at J, with 15 bases between the two ends. The CDR3 consists of 14 residues. Germline V gene lookup returns CDR1 MNHEY and CDR2 SMNVEV (reference sequence).

The CDR3 loop reads CAISVSPGYSYEQYF. The CDR3 DNA sequence: TGTGCCATCTCGGTATCTCCCGGCTACTCCTACGAGCAGTACTTC. This sequence joins TRBV10-3 and TRBJ2-7; D ambiguous. This CDR3 has 15 residues. V was shortened by 8 bases and J by 0 bases, with 17 bases between the two germline ends. Per the germline V gene, CDR1 is ENHRY and CDR2 is SYGVKD.

This chain connects TRBV21-1 to TRBJ1-5; the D call of TRBD1 is as the table states it, not checked on the DNA. TRBV21-1 is noted as a pseudogene. The CDR3 covers 15 residues. The CDR3 region has the DNA TGTGCCAGCAGCAAGTGGGACAGGGGCAATCAGCCCCAGCATTTT. This gives the protein CASSKWDRGNQPQHF.

This clonotype has just a few counts. The chain has TRBV3-1 and TRBJ2-3; 10 bases are a match to TRBD2. Per germline, CDR1 LGHDT and CDR2 YNNKEL (reference sequence). V trimming: 1 base; J trimming: 0 bases; junction bases outside the gene matches: 16. This CDR3 is 21 amino acids long. CDR3 protein: CASSQGTSGHIGWTSTDTQYF. CDR3 nucleotide sequence: TGTGCCAGCAGCCAAGGGACTAGCGGCCACATAGGGTGGACTAGCACAGATACGCAGTATTTT.

The CDR3 DNA is TGTGCCAGCATCTCTAGCGGCTCCTACAATGAGCAGTTCTTC. The encoded protein is CASISSGSYNEQFF. The rearrangement joins TRBV7-8 to TRBJ2-1, with TRBD2 matching over 7 bases. This CDR3 region has 14 residues. CDR1 and CDR2 (germline): SGHVS, FQNEAQ. V trimming: 7 bases; J trimming: 0 bases; junction bases outside the gene matches: 3.

The chain employs TRBV20-1 and TRBJ2-1; D is possibly TRBD2 (6 bases). V was trimmed by 6 bases and J by 8 bases, leaving 14 bases between them. CDR1 and CDR2 from the germline V gene are DFQATT and SNEGSKA (reference sequence). The CDR3 spans 12 residues. The CDR3 protein is CSAGGGVDEQFF. DNA of the CDR3: TGCAGTGCCGGGGGTGGCGTCGATGAGCAGTTCTTC.

This clonotype was picked up a small number of times. This chain uses TRBV5-5 with TRBJ2-7, with D hard to call. The CDR3 has 15 amino acids. CDR1 and CDR2 (germline): SGHKS, YYEKEE (reference sequence). Trimming left V 0 bases short and J 1 base short, with 11 bases between. The CDR3 DNA reads as TGTGCCAGCAGCTTGGAGGCTAGTCTATCCTACGAGCAGTACTTC. Protein product: CASSLEASLSYEQYF.

The rearrangement links TRBV27 to TRBJ2-7, with D perhaps matching TRBD1 or TRBD2 (6 bases each). CDR3 length equals 15 residues. CDR1 MNHEY and CDR2 SMNVEV come from the germline V gene (reference sequence). Trimming cost V 8 bases and J 2 bases, with 19 bases left between them. The CDR3, as DNA: TGTGCCAGCTCCCCCAAAATAGGGGGGACCTACGAGCAGTACTTC. Its protein is CASSPKIGGTYEQYF.

This chain links TRBV6-1 with TRBJ2-7; D perhaps matches TRBD2 (6 bases). The DNA matches TRBJ2-5 better at its end, which makes the J call doubtful. CDR3 length equals 16 residues. Looked up from germline, CDR1 is MNHNS and CDR2 is SASEGT. The CDR3 DNA sequence: TGTGCCAGCAATCCTTGGGAGGTGGAGGGAATGGAGACCCAGTACTTC. This gives the protein CASNPWEVEGMETQYF.